This T cell receptor beta chain was sequenced for a study of T cells after yellow fever vaccination. Whole-study context: In the case of low-cell-number fractions, SMART-Seq v4 Ultra Low Input was used for preparation.

The 5'RACE template-switching step produced TCR cDNA and added a universal primer site and UMIs. TCRdb reprocessed the 5' RACE reads via MiXCR and lists one record per CDR3 protein. The sample lists some 320,000 distinct CDR3 sequences; around 10% were seen once. CDR3 length equals 16 residues. V gave up 0 bases and J gave up 2 bases; unmatched junction bases: 5. CDR1 is SGDLS and CDR2 is YYNGEE in the germline V gene. Notes on the study in general: Re-detected after boosting: most primary clones, 96% of CD4 and 88% of CD8. Clonotypes shared by both compartments, CD4 and CD8, made up a small share.

In the case of this clonotype: Its specificity is not known.

The genes are TRBV9 and TRBJ2-5; 9 bases align to TRBD2. The sample in question was CD4+ T cells sorted from PBMCs, obtained 45 days after the yellow fever booster vaccination. The sequence derives from a man younger than 35 who received the YFV17D yellow fever vaccine. The DNA of the CDR3 is TGTGCCAGCAGCGTAGGATACAGCGGGGGGCAAGAGACCCAGTACTTC. Its protein product is CASSVGYSGGQETQYF.